The following is a T cell receptor beta chain sequence with its context. Between the trimmed V and J ends, which lost 4 bases and 4 bases, there was a span of 16 bases. The CDR3 loop spans 15 amino acids. Germline CDR1 MGHRA, CDR2 YSYEKL. Using immunoSEQ multiplex PCR, the repertoire was profiled, and TCRdb retains in-frame clones only, with some absent. Of about 81,000 clones listed, about 96% are singletons. The entry originates in a study of technical replicates of blood from a few donors. The chain combines TRBV4-1 with TRBJ1-2, with D possibly being TRBD1 (5 bases). This clonotype originated in a human donor in good health. Material: T cells isolated from PBMCs. CDR3 protein: CASSLRKAQVYGYTF. The DNA of the CDR3 is TGCGCCAGCAGCCTCCGCAAGGCACAGGTCTATGGCTACACCTTC.